This entry features one T cell receptor beta chain sequence. Germline lookup yields CDR1 MNHEY and CDR2 SVGAGI. This CDR3 is 16 amino acids long. Trimming cost V 4 bases and J 3 bases, with 16 bases left between them. Original methodology: From reference gene primer amplification, estimates of nucleated cell counts were derived. The assay was immunoSEQ multiplex PCR, and TCRdb's table has in-frame clones only and misses some. V, J and clone size reflect that table, while D and trimming were determined from the DNA. Seen here are approximately 85,000 clones, 85% to 95% observed once, and the top ten hold 6.3%. These data originate in a study of blood T cell repertoires in COVID-19.

The TCR was taken from a woman aged 60-70 years with active COVID-19. Specimen: peripheral blood. The genes are TRBV6-5 and TRBJ1-5, with a tentative D call TRBD1 (6 bases). CDR3: CASSSQGGGHNQPQHF. The CDR3 bases are TGTGCCAGCAGTTCTCAAGGCGGGGGCCACAATCAGCCCCAGCATTTT.